The rows below give T cell receptor beta chains drawn from one sample of a study of cytomegalovirus exposure and HLA in healthy donors. This table comes from immunoSEQ multiplex PCR, and its TCRdb copy is limited to in-frame clones, with some not included. The table shows some 70,000 clones, with roughly four fifths occurring only once. Sequencing was done on a sample of PBMCs. The receptors here all came from a human donor in good health. Each CDR3 is given with its conserved first and last residue. The D gene is left open where the match is weak. A clone size is listed for some rows: how often the clone was seen (once, few, many), or a class if it is expanded.

NA	TRBV12-5	NA	TRBJ1-5	TGTGCTAGTGGTGGGGACAATAACAATCAGCCCCAGCATTTT	CASGGDNNNQPQHF
NA	TRBV5-1	TRBD2	TRBJ2-5	TGCGCCAGCAGCTTGTTTGCGGGGGGGCAAGAGACCCAGTACTTC	CASSLFAGGQETQYF
once	TRBV9	NA	TRBJ2-3	TGTGCCAGCAGCGTAACTGCGGGGACTAGCACAGATACGCAGTATTTT	CASSVTAGTSTDTQYF
few	TRBV19	NA	TRBJ2-7	TGTGCCAGTAGTGGAGGATACGGGGACGAGCAGTACTTC	CASSGGYGDEQYF
NA	TRBV4-3	NA	TRBJ1-4	TGCGCCAGCAGCCAAGAGGGAATTTTACTAGGTACTGAAAAACTGTTTTTT	CASSQEGILLGTEKLFF
NA	TRBV21-1	NA	TRBJ1-4	TGTGCCAGCAGCAAAGCGGACACCCGTCGGGAAAAACTGTTTTTT	CASSKADTRREKLFF
NA	TRBV28	TRBD1	TRBJ1-3	TGTGCCAGCAGTCCATGGACAGGGGCGGGAAACACCATATATTTT	CASSPWTGAGNTIYF
NA	TRBV7-2	TRBD1	TRBJ1-4	TGTGCCAGCAGCCCCGCGGGCAGGGGGCGATCAACTAATGAAAAACTGTTTTTT	CASSPAGRGRSTNEKLFF
NA	TRBV10-1	NA	TRBJ1-3	TGCGCCAGCATCGTTTTGAGCTCTGGAAACACCATATATTTT	CASIVLSSGNTIYF
NA	TRBV20-1	NA	TRBJ2-5	TGCAGTGCTATAGCCCAAGAGACCCAGTACTTC	CSAIAQETQYF
NA	TRBV4-1	TRBD1	TRBJ1-1	TGCGCCAGCAGGCAGACAGGGGGTAATCAGGCTTTCTTT	CASRQTGGNQAFF
NA	TRBV5-1	TRBD1	TRBJ2-6	TGCGCCAGCACCCGGACAGGGTCGGACTCTGGGGCCAACGTCCTGACTTTC	CASTRTGSDSGANVLTF
few	TRBV19	TRBD1	TRBJ2-7	TGTGCCAGTAGTAGCCTAGGGACAGGCTATCACGAGCAGTACTTC	CASSSLGTGYHEQYF
NA	TRBV29-1	TRBD1	TRBJ1-5	TGCAGCGTGGGGGGGACAGGCCAAAATCAGCCCCAGCATTTT	CSVGGTGQNQPQHF
few	TRBV28	NA	TRBJ2-1	TGTGCCAGCAGTTCGACCCTAGCTTCTCAGTTCTTC	CASSSTLASQFF
NA	TRBV5-1	TRBD1	TRBJ1-2	TGCGCCAGCTTCCCAGGACAGGGGGGATATGGCTACACCTTC	CASFPGQGGYGYTF
NA	TRBV19	NA	TRBJ1-5	TGTGCCAGCTACCTCGGGGGGTCTAATCAGCCCCAGCATTTT	CASYLGGSNQPQHF
NA	TRBV30	TRBD1	TRBJ2-7	TGTGCCTGGATAAGGACAGGAGGAAGCTCCTACGAGCAGTACTTC	CAWIRTGGSSYEQYF
NA	TRBV7-8	TRBD1	TRBJ1-1	TGTGCCAGCAGCTCCAGCGGCATCGGCAGGGGGACTGAAGCTTTCTTT	CASSSSGIGRGTEAFF
NA	TRBV5-1	TRBD2	TRBJ2-2	TGCGCCAGCAGCTTGGCGGGAGGCCCCGGGGAGCTGTTTTTT	CASSLAGGPGELFF
NA	TRBV29-1	NA	TRBJ1-1	TGCAGCGGCCTCAGCGGGGGGAACACTGAAGCTTTCTTT	CSGLSGGNTEAFF
NA	TRBV19	NA	TRBJ2-1	TGTGCCAGTAGCGGCCGGGTTTGGAGCTACAATGAGCAGTTCTTC	CASSGRVWSYNEQFF
NA	TRBV7-8	NA	TRBJ2-7	TGTGCCAGCGGCCAGGGCCAGACCTACGAGCAGTACTTC	CASGQGQTYEQYF
NA	TRBV6-6	NA	TRBJ2-5	TGTGCCAGCAGTTACTTTGTGCAGGGAGGGGGAGAGACCCAGTACTTC	CASSYFVQGGGETQYF
NA	TRBV7-2	NA	TRBJ2-4	TGTGCCAGCAGCCCCACGTTATCACTAGCCAAAAACATTCAGTACTTC	CASSPTLSLAKNIQYF
NA	TRBV19	NA	TRBJ1-1	TGTGCCAGTAACAATGTAAAGATGAACACTGAAGCTTTCTTT	CASNNVKMNTEAFF
NA	TRBV4-2	TRBD1	TRBJ1-5	TGTGCCAGCAGCCAAGATACAGGGGGCTATCAGCCCCAGCATTTT	CASSQDTGGYQPQHF